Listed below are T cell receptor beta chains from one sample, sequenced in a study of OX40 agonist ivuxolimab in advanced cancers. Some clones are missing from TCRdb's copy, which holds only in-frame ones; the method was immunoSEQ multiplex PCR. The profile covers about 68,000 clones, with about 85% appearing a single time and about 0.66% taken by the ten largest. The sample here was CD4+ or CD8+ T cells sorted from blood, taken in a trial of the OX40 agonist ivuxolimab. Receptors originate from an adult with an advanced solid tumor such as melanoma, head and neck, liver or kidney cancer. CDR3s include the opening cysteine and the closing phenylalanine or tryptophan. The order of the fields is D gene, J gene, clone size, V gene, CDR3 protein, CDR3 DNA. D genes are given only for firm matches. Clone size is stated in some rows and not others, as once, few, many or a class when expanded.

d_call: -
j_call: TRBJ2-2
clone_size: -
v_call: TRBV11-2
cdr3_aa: CASSQGRGNTGELFF
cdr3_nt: TGTGCCAGCAGCCAAGGCAGGGGGAACACCGGGGAGCTGTTTTTT

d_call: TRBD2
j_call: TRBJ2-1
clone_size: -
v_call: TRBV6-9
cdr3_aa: CASSPPGGYNEQFF
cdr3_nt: TGTGCCAGCAGCCCTCCGGGGGGGTACAATGAGCAGTTCTTC

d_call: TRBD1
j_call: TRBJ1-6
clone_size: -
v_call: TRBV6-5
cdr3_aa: CASNRDRGNSPLHF
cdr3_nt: TGTGCCAGCAACAGGGACAGGGGAAATTCACCCCTCCACTTT

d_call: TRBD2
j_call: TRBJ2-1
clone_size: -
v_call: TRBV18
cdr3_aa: CASSSRLTSGGFYNEQFF
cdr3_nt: TGTGCCAGCTCATCCCGACTTACCAGCGGGGGTTTCTACAATGAGCAGTTCTTC

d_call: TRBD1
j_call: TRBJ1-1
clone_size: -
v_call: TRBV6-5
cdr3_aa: CASSADRGTEAFF
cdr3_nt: TGTGCCAGCAGCGCGGACAGGGGCACTGAAGCTTTCTTT

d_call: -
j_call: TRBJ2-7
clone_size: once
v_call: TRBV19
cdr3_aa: CELKGWAEQYF
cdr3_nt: TGTGAGTTGAAGGGATGGGCCGAGCAGTACTTC

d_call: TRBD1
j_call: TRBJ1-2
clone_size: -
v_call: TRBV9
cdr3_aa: CASSVEGTGKYGYTF
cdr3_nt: TGTGCCAGCAGCGTAGAAGGGACAGGAAAATATGGCTACACCTTC

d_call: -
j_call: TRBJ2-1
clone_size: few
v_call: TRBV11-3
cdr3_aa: CASSLQGVNEQFF
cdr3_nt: TGTGCCAGCAGCTTACAAGGTGTCAATGAGCAGTTCTTC

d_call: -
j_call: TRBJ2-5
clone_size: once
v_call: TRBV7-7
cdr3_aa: CASSLGYSRETQYF
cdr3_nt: TGTGCTAGCAGCTTAGGGTACAGCAGGGAGACCCAGTACTTC

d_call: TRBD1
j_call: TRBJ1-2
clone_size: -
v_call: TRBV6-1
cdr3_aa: CASSEATGQGSYGYTF
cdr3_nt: TGTGCCAGCAGTGAAGCCACGGGACAGGGAAGCTATGGCTACACCTTC

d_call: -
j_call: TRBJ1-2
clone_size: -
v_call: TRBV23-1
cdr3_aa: CASSQGPNSVIYGYTF
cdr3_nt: TGCGCCAGCAGTCAGGGACCGAACTCTGTGATCTATGGCTACACCTTC

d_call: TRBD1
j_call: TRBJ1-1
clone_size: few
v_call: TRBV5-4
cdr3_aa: CASSLDRGTEAFF
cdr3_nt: TGTGCCAGCAGCCTGGACAGGGGAACTGAAGCTTTCTTT

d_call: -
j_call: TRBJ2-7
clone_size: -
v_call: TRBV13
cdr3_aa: CASSIRALYEQYF
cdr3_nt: TGTGCCAGCAGCATTCGGGCCCTATACGAGCAGTACTTC

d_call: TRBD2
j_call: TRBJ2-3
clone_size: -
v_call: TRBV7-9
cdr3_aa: CASSTPWGGPTDTQYF
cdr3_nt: TGTGCCAGCAGCACCCCCTGGGGAGGGCCCACAGATACGCAGTATTTT

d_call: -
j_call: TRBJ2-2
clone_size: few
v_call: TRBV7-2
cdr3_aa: CASSFRDTYTGELFF
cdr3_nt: TGTGCCAGCAGCTTCCGGGACACTTACACCGGGGAGCTGTTTTTT

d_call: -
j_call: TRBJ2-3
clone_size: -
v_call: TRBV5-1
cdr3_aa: CASSLAGGWSTDTQYF
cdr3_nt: TGCGCCAGCAGCTTGGCGGGGGGCTGGAGCACAGATACGCAGTATTTT

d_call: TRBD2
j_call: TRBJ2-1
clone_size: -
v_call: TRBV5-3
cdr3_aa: CARSVAWEAGNTNEQFF
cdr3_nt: TGTGCCAGAAGCGTAGCGTGGGAAGCGGGGAATACCAATGAGCAGTTCTTC

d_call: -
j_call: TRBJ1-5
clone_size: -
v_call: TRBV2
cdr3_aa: CASGTLIDQPQHF
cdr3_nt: TGTGCCAGTGGGACCCTCATCGATCAGCCCCAGCATTTT

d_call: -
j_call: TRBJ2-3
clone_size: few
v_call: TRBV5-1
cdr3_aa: CASSLGQAADTQYF
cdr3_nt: TGCGCCAGCAGCTTGGGACAGGCCGCAGATACGCAGTATTTT

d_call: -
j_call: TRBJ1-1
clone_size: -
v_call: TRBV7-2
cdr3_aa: CATSPGVMNTEAFF
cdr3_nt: TGTGCCACCTCACCAGGGGTCATGAACACTGAAGCTTTCTTT

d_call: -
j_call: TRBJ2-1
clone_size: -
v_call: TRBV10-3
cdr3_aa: CAISDRGKSSYNEQFF
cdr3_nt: TGTGCCATCAGTGACCGGGGCAAGAGCTCCTACAATGAGCAGTTCTTC

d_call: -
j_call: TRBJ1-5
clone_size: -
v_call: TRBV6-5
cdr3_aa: CASSSNQPQHF
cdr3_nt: TGTGCCAGCAGTTCCAATCAGCCCCAGCATTTT

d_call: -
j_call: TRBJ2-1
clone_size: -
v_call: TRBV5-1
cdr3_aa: CASTAGGPRYNEQFF
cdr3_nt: TGCGCCAGCACCGCCGGGGGGCCTCGCTACAATGAGCAGTTCTTC

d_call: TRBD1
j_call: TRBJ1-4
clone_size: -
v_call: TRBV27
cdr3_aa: CASSKIGTGTLNEKLFF
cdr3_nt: TGTGCCAGCAGCAAAATTGGGACAGGGACATTGAATGAAAAACTGTTTTTT

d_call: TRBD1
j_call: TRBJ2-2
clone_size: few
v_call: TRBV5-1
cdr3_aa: CASSLVGQGLSGELFF
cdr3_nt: TGCGCCAGCAGCTTGGTGGGACAGGGTCTGTCCGGGGAGCTGTTTTTT

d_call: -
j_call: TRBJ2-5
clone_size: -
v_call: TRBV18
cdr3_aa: CASSPVWGEETQYF
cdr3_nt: TGTGCCAGCTCCCCAGTGTGGGGAGAAGAGACCCAGTACTTC

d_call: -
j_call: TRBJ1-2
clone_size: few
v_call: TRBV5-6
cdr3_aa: CASSSVNYGYTF
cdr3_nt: TGTGCCAGCAGCTCGGTAAACTATGGCTACACCTTC

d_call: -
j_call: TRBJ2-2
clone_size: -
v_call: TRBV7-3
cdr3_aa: CASSLFTNTGELFF
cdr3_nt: TGTGCCAGCAGCTTGTTTACGAACACCGGGGAGCTGTTTTTT

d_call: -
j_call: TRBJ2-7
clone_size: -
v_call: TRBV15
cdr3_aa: CATSRVRASDFYEQYF
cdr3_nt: TGTGCCACCAGCAGAGTGAGGGCTTCAGACTTTTACGAGCAGTACTTC

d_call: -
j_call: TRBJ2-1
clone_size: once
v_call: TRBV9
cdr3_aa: CASSVDQDNEQFF
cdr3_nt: TGTGCCAGCAGCGTAGATCAAGACAATGAGCAGTTCTTC

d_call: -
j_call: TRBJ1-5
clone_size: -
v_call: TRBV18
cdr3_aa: CASSPGSSNQPQHF
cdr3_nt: TGTGCCAGCTCACCAGGCAGTTCCAATCAGCCCCAGCATTTT